The 5 T cell receptor beta chains below come from one sample, sequenced in a study of neurological immune-mediated disorders. From the 5' RACE reads, TCRdb called clonotypes with MiXCR, one entry per CDR3 protein. The sample lists roughly 28,000 distinct CDR3 sequences; approximately 3.2% were seen once. Specimen: PBMCs. These receptor sequences come from a woman between 25 and 40 years old with multiple sclerosis.

This clonotype was observed many times. The chain joins TRBV28 to TRBJ1-2, with D tentatively TRBD1 (6 bases). The CDR3 totals 11 residues. Germline loops: CDR1 MDHEN, CDR2 SYDVKM. V was shortened by 5 bases and J by 10 bases, with 11 bases between the two germline ends. The CDR3 DNA is TGTGCCAGCAGTACCCGACAGGCCTACACCTTC. Its translation: CASSTRQAYTF.

This clonotype occurred a few times. This may be a read error: a much more frequent sequence differs by one nucleotide. The chain has TRBV3-1 and TRBJ1-1; no clear D. The CDR3 has 13 amino acids. Germline CDR1 reads LGHDT; CDR2 reads YNNKEL (reference sequence). Deletions cut 4 bases from V and 1 base from J, with 7 bases between. CDR3 sequence reads: CASSLKGNTEAFF. In DNA form, the CDR3 reads TGTGCCAGCAGCCTTAAAGGGAACACTGAAGCTTTCTTT.

This clonotype came up many times. V gene TRBV27 combines with J gene TRBJ2-3; 8 bases map to TRBD2. The CDR3 sequence is 11 residues long. The trim removed 6 bases at V and 9 bases at J, leaving 2 bases unmatched. The V gene's germline CDR1 is MNHEY and CDR2 SMNVEV (reference sequence). CDR3: CASSRGGTQYF. The CDR3 region has the DNA TGTGCCAGCAGCCGGGGGGGCACGCAGTATTTT.

Within the sample, this clonotype is medium-sized (0.01 to 0.1%). This chain joins TRBV11-2 and TRBJ2-7; 9 nucleotides match TRBD1. The CDR3 spans 15 residues. Germline V gives CDR1 SGHAT, CDR2 FQNNGV. J gave up 7 bases and V 5 bases, and 12 bases lay outside the gene matches. CDR3 bases: TGTGCCAGCAGCCCTCCGGGACAGGGACTGGGGGAGCAGTACTTC. As protein: CASSPPGQGLGEQYF.

This clonotype was counted many times. This may come from a read error, since a much larger clone is one base off. The chain links TRBV12-3 or TRBV12-4 to TRBJ1-3; D gene unclear. With 7 bases removed from V and 1 base from J, the gap between germline ends came to 8 bases. The CDR3 has 13 residues. The CDR3 DNA sequence: TGTGCCAGCAAGCAGAGATCTGGAAACACCATATATTTT. This encodes CASKQRSGNTIYF.